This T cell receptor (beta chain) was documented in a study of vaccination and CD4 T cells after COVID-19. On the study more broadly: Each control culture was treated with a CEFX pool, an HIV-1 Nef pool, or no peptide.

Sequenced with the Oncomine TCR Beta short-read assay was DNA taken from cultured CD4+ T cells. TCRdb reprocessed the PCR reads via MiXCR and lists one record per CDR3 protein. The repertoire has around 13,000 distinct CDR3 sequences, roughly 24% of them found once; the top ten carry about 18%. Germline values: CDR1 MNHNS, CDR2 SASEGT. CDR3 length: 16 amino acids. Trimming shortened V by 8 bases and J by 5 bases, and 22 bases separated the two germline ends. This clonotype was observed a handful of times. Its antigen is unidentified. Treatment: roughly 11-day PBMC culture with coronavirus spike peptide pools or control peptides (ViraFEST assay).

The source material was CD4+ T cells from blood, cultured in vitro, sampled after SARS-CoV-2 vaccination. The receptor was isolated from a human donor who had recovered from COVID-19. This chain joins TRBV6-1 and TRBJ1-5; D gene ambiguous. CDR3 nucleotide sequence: TGTGCCAGCCTGGGTCCCCGCAGAGAGCACCATCAGCCCCAGCATTTT. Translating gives CASLGPRREHHQPQHF.